This is a list of T cell receptor beta chains from one sample in a study of T-cell memory formation after mild COVID-19. TCRdb re-called the 5' RACE reads with MiXCR, one entry per CDR3 protein. The sample gives over 30,000 distinct CDR3 sequences, over 9.5% of which show up once; 25% to 30% is in the top ten. Sequences were obtained from PBMCs or a T cell subset sorted from them (not recorded which). The receptors originated from a man aged 18 to 35 who had mild COVID-19 (a few samples of this study predate the infection). Cell type and time point are not known. The CDR3 runs from the conserved cysteine through the conserved F or W. D genes are given only for firm matches.

V gene	J gene	D gene	CDR3 protein
TRBV4-3	TRBJ2-5	.	CASSREGVGSQETQYF
TRBV6-2/TRBV6-3	TRBJ2-5	.	CASSYSAGIGETQYF
TRBV2	TRBJ2-2	.	CASRPSANTGELFF
TRBV20-1	TRBJ2-3	TRBD2	CSAPRWTSEADTQYF
TRBV12-3/TRBV12-4	TRBJ1-1	TRBD1	CASSQHTNRGRDTEAFF
TRBV7-9	TRBJ2-3	TRBD2	CASSPRGRGGTDTQYF
TRBV9	TRBJ2-3	.	CASSRGGISTDTQYF
TRBV7-6	TRBJ2-1	TRBD1	CASSRGQHPNEQFF
TRBV5-1	TRBJ1-1	TRBD1	CASSLGDRRNTEAFF
TRBV4-3	TRBJ1-2	TRBD1	CASSQDEGARGYTF
TRBV10-3	TRBJ2-1	.	CAILASGTNEQFF
TRBV9	TRBJ2-1	.	CASSVTTSSEQFF
TRBV2	TRBJ1-1	.	CASSERGEAFF
TRBV9	TRBJ2-5	TRBD1	CASSTFTGGRETQYF
TRBV25-1	TRBJ2-5	.	CASSESPESLAGEQETQYF
TRBV7-8	TRBJ2-3	TRBD2	CASSLARGLAGLISDTQYF
TRBV12-3/TRBV12-4	TRBJ1-2	TRBD1	CASTFGQGYGYTF
TRBV12-3/TRBV12-4	TRBJ1-5	.	CASSFGRWQGGEFGNQPQHF
TRBV9	TRBJ1-1	TRBD1	CASSFRTGTEAFF
TRBV24-1	TRBJ2-1	TRBD2	CATSAAGGPYNEQFF
TRBV20-1	TRBJ2-1	.	CSVDGRSWGNEQFF
TRBV10-3	TRBJ2-7	.	CAIGTRQSSYEQYF
TRBV20-1	TRBJ2-6	TRBD1	CSASRDRGPGGANVLTF
TRBV18	TRBJ2-1	TRBD1	CASSPPGQTEQFF
TRBV27	TRBJ2-1	TRBD2	CASTGLAASGDEQFF
TRBV19	TRBJ1-2	.	CASSPDSRPYGYTF
TRBV6-2/TRBV6-3	TRBJ2-1	TRBD2	CASSYSASGGRRNNEQFF